This T cell receptor (beta chain) derives from a study of blood T cell repertoires in COVID-19. The assay was immunoSEQ multiplex PCR, and TCRdb's table has in-frame clones only and misses some. The sample lists around 99,000 clones; approximately 89% were seen once. The CDR3 spans 14 residues. Unmatched junction bases numbered 4, after V lost 2 bases and J lost 3 bases. Germline V lookup: CDR1 SGHRS, CDR2 YFSETQ. This TCR derives from a man aged 45-65 years with active or convalescent COVID-19. Sequencing was performed on peripheral blood. This chain uses TRBV5-1 with TRBJ1-2; 7 bases match TRBD1. The CDR3 DNA reads TGCGCCAGCAGCTTAGCAACAGGGGACTATGGCTACACCTTC. Translating it yields CASSLATGDYGYTF.